This is a list of T cell receptor beta chains from one sample in a study of T cells in localized non-small cell lung cancer. Here immunoSEQ multiplex PCR was the method, and the copy in TCRdb shows in-frame clones only, minus some. The sample shows 2,000 to 2,500 clones, roughly 22% of them seen only once. The specimen comprised normal lung tissue next to the tumor, sampled before any cancer treatment. These receptors originate from a man aged 35 to 70 with stage I squamous cell lung carcinoma. CDR3s leave out the opening cysteine and the closing phenylalanine or tryptophan. Fields, in order: CDR3 protein, J gene, V gene, D gene. A D gene is named only where the DNA matches it firmly.

ASLSTTGMDGYT TRBJ1-2 TRBV19 TRBD1
ASRDLSGRGDTQY TRBJ2-3 TRBV9 TRBD2
ASSVGTRAEAF TRBJ1-1 TRBV9 -
ASSLTSGYNTGELF TRBJ2-2 TRBV18 TRBD2
ASSEPSGTSEYNEQF TRBJ2-1 TRBV10-2 TRBD2
ASSQTGTANTEAF TRBJ1-1 TRBV6-8 TRBD1
ASSLSLADEQF TRBJ2-1 TRBV28 -
ASSISPLYEQY TRBJ2-7 TRBV19 -
ASSPLEAYEQY TRBJ2-7 TRBV4-1 -
ASSSDKNPYNEQF TRBJ2-1 TRBV18 -
ASSSGQGFTGELF TRBJ2-2 TRBV28 TRBD1
ASSIDRGYEQY TRBJ2-7 TRBV19 -
ASSPGRNYNSPLH TRBJ1-6 TRBV11-3 -
ASRPTSGGSGGELF TRBJ2-2 TRBV2 TRBD2
ATSAQRGQGRRDTQY TRBJ2-3 TRBV15 -
ATSRVASGANVLT TRBJ2-6 TRBV15 -
ASSLGGAGNQPQH TRBJ1-5 TRBV6-8 -
ASSPLAGVSSYEQY TRBJ2-7 TRBV18 -
ASSFLAGDEQY TRBJ2-7 TRBV28 TRBD2
ASKEGEGTMNTEAF TRBJ1-1 TRBV6-8 -
ASSYGDRVNYGYT TRBJ1-2 TRBV11-3 TRBD1
ASGELGLLYEQY TRBJ2-7 TRBV6-8 -
ASSDEVSYQPQH TRBJ1-5 TRBV9 -
ASSLGDGGASDEQF TRBJ2-1 TRBV11-3 TRBD2
ASGRVTDTQY TRBJ2-3 TRBV14 -
ASSGGGSNKNEQF TRBJ2-1 TRBV11-3 -
ASSSRDRGKPSYNEQF TRBJ2-1 TRBV6-8 TRBD1
ASTPQAMSYNEQF TRBJ2-1 TRBV9 -
ASSIIQSSGNTIY TRBJ1-3 TRBV19 -
ASRPKSGTGGSRPEAF TRBJ1-1 TRBV4-1 TRBD1
ASRGHPEVYGYT TRBJ1-2 TRBV6-8 -
ASNRDSSNTEAF TRBJ1-1 TRBV6-8 TRBD1
ASSPDPDRVGTEAF TRBJ1-1 TRBV18 TRBD1
ASSQDSGTPRTGNTIY TRBJ1-3 TRBV4-1 -
ASSLERTSQTEQF TRBJ2-1 TRBV5-1 TRBD2
ASSKTSGELYGYT TRBJ1-2 TRBV11-3 -
ASSPEGASQNFYEQY TRBJ2-7 TRBV19 TRBD1
ASSPSPNIPLEGSGYT TRBJ1-2 TRBV5-1 -
AWIPTATSSSYEQY TRBJ2-7 TRBV30 -
ASSPHRASNQPQH TRBJ1-5 TRBV6-8 -
ASSLAVSSLAGAQPYEQF TRBJ2-1 TRBV11-3 TRBD2
ASSPGLAGGQETQY TRBJ2-5 TRBV4-1 TRBD2
ASTKLAGNYNEQF TRBJ2-1 TRBV6-8 TRBD2
ASSESLAGAGYNEQF TRBJ2-1 TRBV10-1 TRBD2
ASSPAGGRQPQH TRBJ1-5 TRBV9 TRBD1
ASSIGTGLDEQY TRBJ2-7 TRBV19 TRBD1
ASNPRGGKDEQY TRBJ2-7 TRBV28 TRBD2
ASSRGDLAGEADTQY TRBJ2-3 TRBV5-1 TRBD2
ASSGITYNEQF TRBJ2-1 TRBV6-8 -
GAGKDQETQY TRBJ2-5 TRBV30 -
ASSHGGPNTEAF TRBJ1-1 TRBV11-3 -
ATSFQTGSYNEQF TRBJ2-1 TRBV15 -
ASSWGQGTGELF TRBJ2-2 TRBV5-1 TRBD1
ASTPGQGKQETQY TRBJ2-5 TRBV28 TRBD1
ASSTKWTASETQY TRBJ2-5 TRBV6-8 -
ASSYSGYGNTEAF TRBJ1-1 TRBV6-8 -
ASRFPQTGTAF TRBJ1-1 TRBV9 TRBD1
ASSHDGYEQY TRBJ2-7 TRBV6-8 -
SVEVTMGDTQY TRBJ2-3 TRBV29-1 -